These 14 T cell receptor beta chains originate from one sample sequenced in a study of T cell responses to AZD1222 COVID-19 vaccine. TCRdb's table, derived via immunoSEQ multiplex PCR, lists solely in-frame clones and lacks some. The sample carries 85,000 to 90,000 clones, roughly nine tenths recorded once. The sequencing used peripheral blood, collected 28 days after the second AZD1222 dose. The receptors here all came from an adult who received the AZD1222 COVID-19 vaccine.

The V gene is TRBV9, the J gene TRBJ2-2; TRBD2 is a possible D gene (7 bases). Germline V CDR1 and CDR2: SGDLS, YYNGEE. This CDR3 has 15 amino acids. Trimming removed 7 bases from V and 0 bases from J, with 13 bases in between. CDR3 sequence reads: CASGGASTNTGELFF. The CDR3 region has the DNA TGTGCCAGCGGGGGGGCGTCTACGAACACCGGGGAGCTGTTTTTT.

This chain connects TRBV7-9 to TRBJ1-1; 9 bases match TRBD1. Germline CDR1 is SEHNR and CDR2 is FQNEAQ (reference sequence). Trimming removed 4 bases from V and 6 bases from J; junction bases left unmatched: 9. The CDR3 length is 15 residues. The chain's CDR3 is CASSSTGTGRSEAFF. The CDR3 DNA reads TGTGCCAGCAGCTCCACCGGGACAGGGAGATCTGAAGCTTTCTTT. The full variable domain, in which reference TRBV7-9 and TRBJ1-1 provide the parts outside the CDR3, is DTGVSQNPRHKITKRGQNVTFRCDPISEHNRLYWYRQTLGQGPEFLTYFQNEAQLEKSRLLSDRFSAERPKGSFSTLEIQRTEQGDSAMYLCASSSTGTGRSEAFFGQGTRLTVV.

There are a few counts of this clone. The CDR3: CASSFGAYNEQFF. CDR3 coding DNA: TGTGCCAGCAGCTTTGGGGCCTACAATGAGCAGTTCTTC. The J gene is TRBJ2-1, the V gene TRBV7-3; D unclear. The germline gives CDR1 SGHTA, CDR2 FQGTGA. This CDR3 is built from 13 residues. With 3 bases removed from V and 2 bases from J, the gap between germline ends came to 5 bases.

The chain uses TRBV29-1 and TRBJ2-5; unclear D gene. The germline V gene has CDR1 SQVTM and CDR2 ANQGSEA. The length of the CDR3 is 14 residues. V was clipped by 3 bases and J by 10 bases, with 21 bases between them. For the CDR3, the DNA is TGCAGCGTTGATCTCGGCCTCGCAAAAACGGACCAGTACTTC. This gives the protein CSVDLGLAKTDQYF.

The CDR3 sequence: CASSQQGNYGYTF. DNA of the CDR3: TGTGCCAGCAGTCAACAGGGGAACTATGGCTACACCTTC. The gene calls are TRBV27 and TRBJ1-2, with 7 nucleotides matching TRBD1. The junction had 2 bases not matched to a gene; V was cut back by 5 bases and J by 2 bases. The CDR3 spans 13 residues. Germline-derived CDR1 and CDR2 are MNHEY and SMNVEV (reference sequence).

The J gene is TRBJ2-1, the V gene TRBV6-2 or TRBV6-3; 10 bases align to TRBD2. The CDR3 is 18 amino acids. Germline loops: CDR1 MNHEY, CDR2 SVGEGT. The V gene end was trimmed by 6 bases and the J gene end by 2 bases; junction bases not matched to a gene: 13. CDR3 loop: CASSPWASGGGTYNEQFF. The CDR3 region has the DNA TGTGCCAGCAGCCCCTGGGCTAGCGGGGGAGGGACCTACAATGAGCAGTTCTTC.

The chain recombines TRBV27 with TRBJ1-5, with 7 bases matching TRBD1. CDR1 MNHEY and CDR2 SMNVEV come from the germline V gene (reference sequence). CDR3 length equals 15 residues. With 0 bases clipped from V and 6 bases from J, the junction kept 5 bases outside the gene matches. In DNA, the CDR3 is TGTGCCAGCAGTTTATCGATTACAGGGGTTCAGCCCCAGCATTTT. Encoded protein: CASSLSITGVQPQHF.

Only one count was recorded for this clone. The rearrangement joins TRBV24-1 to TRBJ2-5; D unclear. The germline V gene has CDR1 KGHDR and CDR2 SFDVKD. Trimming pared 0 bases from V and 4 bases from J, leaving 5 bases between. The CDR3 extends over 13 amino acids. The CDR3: CATSDLGVETQYF. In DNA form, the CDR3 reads TGTGCCACCAGTGATTTGGGGGTAGAGACCCAGTACTTC.

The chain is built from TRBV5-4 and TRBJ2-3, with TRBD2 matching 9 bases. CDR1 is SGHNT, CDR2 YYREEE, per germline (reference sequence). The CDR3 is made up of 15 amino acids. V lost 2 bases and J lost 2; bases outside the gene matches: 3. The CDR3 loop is CASSFSGGATDTQYF. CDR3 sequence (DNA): TGTGCCAGCAGCTTTAGCGGGGGTGCCACAGATACGCAGTATTTT.

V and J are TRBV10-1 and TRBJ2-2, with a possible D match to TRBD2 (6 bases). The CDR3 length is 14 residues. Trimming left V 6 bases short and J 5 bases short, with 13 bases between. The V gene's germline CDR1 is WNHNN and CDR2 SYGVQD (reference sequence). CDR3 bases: TGCGCCAGCAGCCCCGAAGGGAGGACCGGGGAGCTGTTTTTT. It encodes CASSPEGRTGELFF.

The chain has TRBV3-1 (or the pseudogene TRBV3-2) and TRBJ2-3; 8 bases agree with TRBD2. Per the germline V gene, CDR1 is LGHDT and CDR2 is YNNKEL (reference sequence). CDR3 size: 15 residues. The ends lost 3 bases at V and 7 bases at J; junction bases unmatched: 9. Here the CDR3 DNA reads TGTGCCAGCAGCCACCTCCGGGGGGGCCGCAATACGCAGTATTTT. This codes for CASSHLRGGRNTQYF.

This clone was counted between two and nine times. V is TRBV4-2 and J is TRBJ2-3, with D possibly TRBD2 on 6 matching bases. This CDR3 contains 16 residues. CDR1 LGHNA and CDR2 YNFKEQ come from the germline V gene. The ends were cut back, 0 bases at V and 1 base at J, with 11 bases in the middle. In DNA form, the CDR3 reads TGTGCCAGCAGCCAAGAGCTGGGGGAGGGCACAGATACGCAGTATTTT. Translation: CASSQELGEGTDTQYF.

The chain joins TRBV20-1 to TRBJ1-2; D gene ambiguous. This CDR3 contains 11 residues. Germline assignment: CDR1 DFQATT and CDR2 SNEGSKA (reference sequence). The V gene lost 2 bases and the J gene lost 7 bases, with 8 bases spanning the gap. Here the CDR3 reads CSARQIPGYTF. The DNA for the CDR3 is TGCAGTGCTAGACAAATACCTGGCTACACCTTC.

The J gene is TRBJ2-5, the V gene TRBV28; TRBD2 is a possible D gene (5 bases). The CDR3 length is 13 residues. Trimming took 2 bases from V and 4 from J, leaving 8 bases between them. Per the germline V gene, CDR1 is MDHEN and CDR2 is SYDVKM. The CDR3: CASSLGGLETQYF. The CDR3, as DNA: TGTGCCAGCAGTTTAGGCGGGTTAGAGACCCAGTACTTC.